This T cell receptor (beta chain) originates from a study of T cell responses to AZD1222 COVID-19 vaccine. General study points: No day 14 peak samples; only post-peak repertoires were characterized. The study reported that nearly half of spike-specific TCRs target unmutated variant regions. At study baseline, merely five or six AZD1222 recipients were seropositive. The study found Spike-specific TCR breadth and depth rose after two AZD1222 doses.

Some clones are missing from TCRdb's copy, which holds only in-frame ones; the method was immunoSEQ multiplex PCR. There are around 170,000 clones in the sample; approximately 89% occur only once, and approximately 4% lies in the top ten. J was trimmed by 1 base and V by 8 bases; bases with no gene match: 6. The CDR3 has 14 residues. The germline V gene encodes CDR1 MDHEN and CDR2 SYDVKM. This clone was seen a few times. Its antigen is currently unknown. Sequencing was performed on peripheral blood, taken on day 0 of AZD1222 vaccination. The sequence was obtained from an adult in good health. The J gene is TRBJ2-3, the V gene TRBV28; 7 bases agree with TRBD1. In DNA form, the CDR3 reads TGTGCCAGCGTCGGCCAGGGGGGCACAGATACGCAGTATTTT. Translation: CASVGQGGTDTQYF.